A single sample gave rise to the 25 T cell receptor beta chains below, sequenced in a study of blood T cell repertoires in COVID-19. Profiling relied on immunoSEQ multiplex PCR, and the TCRdb table lists in-frame clones only, not all of them. The table records around 260,000 clones, around 90% of them present only once. Sequences were obtained from peripheral blood. The receptor source for this set is a person between 18 and 35 years old with COVID-19, enrolled during active disease.

The table lists this clone with a count of one. This rearrangement joins TRBV4-3 to TRBJ2-1; 11 nucleotides align to TRBD2. The length of the CDR3 is 17 residues. CDR1 is LGHNA and CDR2 is YSLEER in the germline V gene. V dropped 0 bases and J dropped 7; count of bases not matched to a gene: 8. CDR3 region: CASSQESWGLAANEQFF. The DNA for the CDR3 is TGCGCCAGCAGCCAAGAGTCATGGGGACTAGCGGCGAATGAGCAGTTCTTC.

The rearrangement joins TRBV30 to TRBJ1-5; D possibly corresponds to TRBD1 (6 bases). The germline V gene has CDR1 GTSNPN and CDR2 SVGIG (reference sequence). This CDR3 region has 14 residues. The V end lost 5 bases, the J end lost 7 bases, and 18 bases lay between the germline ends. The CDR3 region has the DNA TGTGCCTGGGCCTGGGCAGGGGTTGGCCAGCCCCAGCATTTT. Translated: CAWAWAGVGQPQHF.

The chain has TRBV3-1 (or the pseudogene TRBV3-2) and TRBJ2-7; 10 bases agree with TRBD2. Germline values: CDR1 LGHDT, CDR2 YNNKEL (reference sequence). The CDR3 contains 16 residues. V lost 1 base, J lost 5 bases, and 8 bases stayed unmatched. The CDR3 region is CASSQGFLAGVNEQYF. CDR3 in DNA: TGTGCCAGCAGCCAAGGTTTTCTAGCGGGAGTAAACGAGCAGTACTTC.

A note on this clone: In the same sample, other DNA sequences code for this CDR3. CDR3 sequence reads: CSVEGETGNYNEQFF. For the CDR3, the DNA is TGCAGCGTTGAAGGGGAAACAGGGAACTACAATGAGCAGTTCTTC. V is TRBV29-1 and J is TRBJ2-1; tentatively, D is TRBD1 (6 bases). This CDR3 is built from 15 residues. The ends were cut back, 1 base at V and 3 bases at J, with 13 bases in the middle. Germline CDR1 SQVTM, CDR2 ANQGSEA.

V usage is TRBV5-4 and J usage is TRBJ2-3; TRBD1 agrees at 8 bases. The germline V gene has CDR1 SGHNT and CDR2 YYREEE (reference sequence). This CDR3 is 15 amino acids long. The V and J ends lost 4 bases and 3 bases, in that order; junction bases with no gene match: 7. This CDR3 is CASSTPGQATDTQYF. CDR3 in DNA: TGTGCCAGCAGCACCCCGGGACAGGCAACAGATACGCAGTATTTT.

V usage is TRBV5-6 and J usage is TRBJ1-2; 8 positions match TRBD1. The length of the CDR3 is 18 residues. J gave up 0 bases and V 4 bases, and 14 bases lay outside the gene matches. Germline V gene data show CDR1 as SGHDT and CDR2 as YYEEEE. The CDR3 coding sequence is TGTGCCAGCAGCAGCCACCGGACAGGGCAAGATTCTAACTATGGCTACACCTTC. Protein: CASSSHRTGQDSNYGYTF.

This clone was detected only once. The V gene is TRBV15, the J gene TRBJ1-2; 8 nucleotides align to TRBD1. Trimming at V came to 2 bases and at J to 6 bases, leaving 8 bases not matched to a gene. Germline loops: CDR1 LNHNV, CDR2 YYDKDF (reference sequence). The CDR3 is 15 residues long. CDR3 coding DNA: TGTGCCACCAGCAGACTAATCACAGGGGGGCATGGCTACACCTTC. Protein sequence: CATSRLITGGHGYTF.

The V and J genes are TRBV29-1 and TRBJ1-1, with D possibly TRBD1 on 6 matching bases. CDR1 SQVTM and CDR2 ANQGSEA come from the germline V gene. V lost 2 bases, J lost 4 bases, and 11 bases lay in between. The CDR3 extends over 13 amino acids. The CDR3 DNA sequence: TGCAGCGTTGAAAACAGGGCTGTCACTGAAGCTTTCTTT. This encodes CSVENRAVTEAFF.

The genes are TRBV2 and TRBJ2-7; D gene unclear. Between the trimmed V and J ends, which lost 10 bases and 2 bases, there was a span of 12 bases. Germline CDR1 is SNHLY and CDR2 is FYNNEI. The CDR3 loop spans 12 amino acids. CDR3 DNA sequence: TGTGCCATCGCCTTTAGCACCTACGAGCAGTACTTC. Encoded protein: CAIAFSTYEQYF.

The genes are TRBV19 and TRBJ1-2; D perhaps matches TRBD1 (5 bases). The CDR3 sequence is 14 residues long. The germline V and J ends were trimmed by 3 bases and 3 bases, with 11 bases remaining between them. Germline loops: CDR1 LNHDA, CDR2 SQIVND (reference sequence). The CDR3 reads CASSITARDYGYTF. In nucleotides, the CDR3 is TGTGCCAGTAGTATTACGGCCAGGGACTATGGCTACACCTTC.

The chain is built from TRBV4-1 and TRBJ2-1, with a possible D match to TRBD2 (6 bases). This CDR3 has 17 amino acids. Trimming took 3 bases from V and 8 from J, leaving 23 bases between them. CDR1 is MGHRA, CDR2 YSYEKL, per germline. CDR3 sequence: CASSQGNRDSSAHEQFF. CDR3 in DNA: TGCGCCAGCAGCCAGGGGAATCGGGACTCCTCGGCCCATGAGCAGTTCTTC.

The chain couples TRBV14 to TRBJ2-5; maybe TRBD2 (6 bases). Germline values: CDR1 SGHDN, CDR2 FVKESK. This CDR3 is 14 amino acids long. V was pared by 1 base and J by 11 bases, with 17 bases between. DNA for the CDR3: TGTGCCAGCAGCCAAGTCGCGGGAAACCCCACGCAGTACTTC. The encoded protein is CASSQVAGNPTQYF.

CDR3 bases: TGTGCCAGCTCACAGCTAGCGACCAATGAGCAGTTCTTC. This sequence encodes CASSQLATNEQFF. The chain carries TRBV18 and TRBJ2-1; D is perhaps TRBD2 (6 bases). Trimming cost V 4 bases and J 6 bases, with 10 bases left between them. There are 13 residues in the CDR3. Germline V gives CDR1 KGHSH, CDR2 LQKENI.

This CDR3 reads CALAGRYGYGYTF. As DNA, the CDR3 is TGTGCCCTTGCGGGACGGTATGGCTATGGCTACACCTTC. The gene calls are TRBV7-4 and TRBJ1-2, with D possibly matching TRBD1 (5 bases). Trimming cost V 11 bases and J 4 bases, with 17 bases left between them. CDR1 SGHVT and CDR2 SQSDAQ come from the germline V gene. CDR3 length equals 13 residues.

The chain is built from TRBV6-1 and TRBJ2-3; D is uncertain. The CDR3 totals 12 residues. The ends were cut back, 6 bases at V and 0 bases at J, with 4 bases in the middle. Germline V gene sequence: CDR1 MNHNS, CDR2 SASEGT. The CDR3 coding sequence is TGTGCCAGCAGCCCTAGCACAGATACGCAGTATTTT. It codes for CASSPSTDTQYF.

This clone is a singleton in its sample. This sequence joins TRBV5-6 and TRBJ1-1; the D is unclear. CDR3 length: 12 amino acids. CDR1 and CDR2 (germline): SGHDT, YYEEEE. V lost 6 bases, J lost 11 bases, and 17 bases lay in between. The CDR3 reads CASTDLSGRAFF. The DNA of the CDR3 is TGTGCCAGCACCGATCTGTCTGGGCGTGCTTTCTTT.

The chain employs TRBV5-6 and TRBJ2-5; D call uncertain. CDR1 SGHDT and CDR2 YYEEEE come from the germline V gene. This CDR3 comprises 13 residues. V dropped 4 bases and J dropped 1 base, with 8 bases sitting between them. The CDR3 here is CASSVRAQETQYF. The CDR3 DNA sequence: TGTGCCAGCAGCGTTAGAGCCCAAGAGACCCAGTACTTC.

V and J are TRBV5-8 and TRBJ1-1; TRBD1 might be the D (6 bases). With 4 bases removed from V and 0 bases from J, the gap between germline ends came to 10 bases. CDR3 length: 14 residues. Per germline, CDR1 SGHTS and CDR2 YDEGEE. CDR3 residues: CASSPRDMNTEAFF. CDR3 bases: TGTGCCAGCAGCCCCCGGGACATGAACACTGAAGCTTTCTTT.

V usage is TRBV6-5 and J usage is TRBJ1-4; no definite D call. The germline CDR1 and CDR2 sequences are MNHEY and SVGAGI. V was shortened by 5 bases and J by 3 bases, with 10 bases between the two germline ends. The CDR3 is made up of 14 amino acids. The CDR3 spells CASSKPGANEKLFF. The DNA for the CDR3 is TGTGCCAGCAGTAAACCGGGAGCTAATGAAAAACTGTTTTTT.

This sequence joins TRBV24-1 and TRBJ2-2; perhaps TRBD2 as D (6 bases). The V end was cut by 1 base, the J end by 3 bases, with 8 bases between. The germline V gene encodes CDR1 KGHDR and CDR2 SFDVKD. The CDR3 is made up of 15 amino acids. CDR3 nucleotide sequence: TGTGCCACCAGTGATTTCGGGGAGGACACCGGGGAGCTGTTTTTT. This translates into CATSDFGEDTGELFF.

This chain joins TRBV6-5 and TRBJ2-7; D ambiguous. Germline V gives CDR1 MNHEY, CDR2 SVGAGI. Trimming cost V 0 bases and J 4 bases, with 7 bases left between them. This CDR3 is 13 amino acids long. The CDR3 DNA sequence: TGTGCCAGCAGTTACTCGAGCCATTACGAGCAGTACTTC. It codes for CASSYSSHYEQYF.

This clone was found a few times. The chain couples TRBV2 to TRBJ2-7; D is perhaps TRBD2 (6 bases). V shed 10 bases and J shed 0 bases, with 22 bases lying between them. From germline, CDR1 is SNHLY and CDR2 FYNNEI. The CDR3 is made up of 16 amino acids. The DNA of the CDR3 is TGTGCCATGGGAGGCGCCAGTTTCCCAAGCTCCTACGAGCAGTACTTC. Protein product: CAMGGASFPSSYEQYF.

This clone came up once. This chain connects TRBV28 to TRBJ1-5, with unresolved D. V lost 6 bases and J 0 bases, leaving 6 bases between the germline ends. Looked up from germline, CDR1 is MDHEN and CDR2 is SYDVKM. CDR3 length: 13 residues. The CDR3 DNA is TGTGCCAGCAGAGAGTATAGCAATCAGCCCCAGCATTTT. The encoded protein is CASREYSNQPQHF.

The rearrangement links TRBV24-1 to TRBJ2-3; TRBD2 is a possible D gene (5 bases). The CDR3 runs to 13 residues. The V and J ends lost 2 bases and 5 bases respectively, with 7 bases between them. Germline V gene data show CDR1 as KGHDR and CDR2 as SFDVKD. The chain's CDR3 is CATSDYRGDTQYF. Written as DNA, the CDR3 is TGTGCCACCAGTGATTACCGGGGAGATACGCAGTATTTT.

The chain employs TRBV11-2 and TRBJ1-2; D ambiguous. The CDR3 runs 14 residues. In germline, CDR1 is SGHAT, CDR2 FQNNGV. V lost 7 bases and J lost 3, with 15 bases in between. This CDR3 reads CASTRRQAYYGYTF. The CDR3 DNA reads as TGTGCCAGCACCCGACGGCAGGCCTACTATGGCTACACCTTC.